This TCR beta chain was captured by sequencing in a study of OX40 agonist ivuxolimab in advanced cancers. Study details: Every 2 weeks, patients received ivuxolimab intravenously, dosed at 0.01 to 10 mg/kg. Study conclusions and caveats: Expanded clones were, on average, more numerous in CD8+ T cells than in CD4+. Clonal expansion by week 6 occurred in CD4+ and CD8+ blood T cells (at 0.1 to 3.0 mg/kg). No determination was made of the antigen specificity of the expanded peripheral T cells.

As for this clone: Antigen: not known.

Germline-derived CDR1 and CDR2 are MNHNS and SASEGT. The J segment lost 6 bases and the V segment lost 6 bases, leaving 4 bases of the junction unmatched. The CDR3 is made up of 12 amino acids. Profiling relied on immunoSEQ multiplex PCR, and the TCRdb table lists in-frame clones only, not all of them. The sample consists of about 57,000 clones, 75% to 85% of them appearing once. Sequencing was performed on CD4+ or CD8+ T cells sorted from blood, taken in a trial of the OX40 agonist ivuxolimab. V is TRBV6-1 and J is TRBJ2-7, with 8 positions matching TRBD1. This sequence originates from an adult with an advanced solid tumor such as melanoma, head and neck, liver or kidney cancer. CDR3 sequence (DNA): TGTGCCAGCAGCCTGACAGGGGTCGAGCAGTACTTC. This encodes CASSLTGVEQYF.